This T cell receptor beta chain was captured by sequencing in a study of T-cell memory formation after mild COVID-19. Overall study results and limits: A subset of responding clones appeared in pre-infection memory, suggesting cross-reactive memory joined.

Using its own MiXCR run on the 5' RACE reads, TCRdb lists one record per CDR3 protein. This sample yields roughly 600,000 distinct CDR3 sequences, of which 15% to 20% are seen a single time; around 11% belongs to the top ten. The germline V gene has CDR1 SGDLS and CDR2 YYNGEE. Trimming left V 2 bases short and J 7 bases short, with 24 bases between. The CDR3 totals 17 residues. Note on this clonotype: Its matching antigen is unknown.

The origin of this receptor is an adult woman who had mild COVID-19 (a few samples of this study predate the infection). Cell type and time point are not known. The chain is built from TRBV9 and TRBJ1-2; D may be TRBD1 (6 bases). Sequences were obtained from PBMCs or a T cell subset sorted from them (not recorded which). Here the CDR3 reads CASSVVVSQGSSTGYTF. CDR3 sequence (DNA): TGTGCCAGCAGCGTCGTAGTGAGTCAGGGGAGTTCTACTGGCTACACCTTC.